These 10 T cell receptor beta chains were all obtained from the same sample, sequenced in a study of T cell repertoires in cytomegalovirus infection. A single record per CDR3 protein comes from TCRdb applying MiXCR to the reads. Seen here are hundreds of thousands of distinct CDR3 sequences, around a third observed once, and the top ten hold 11% to 15%. These receptors are not linked to any known antigen. The sequences come from cultured CD8+ T cells from PBMCs, collected from culture after CMV antigen stimulation. The receptor set was obtained from a human donor in good health (CMV status not recorded). Some clones in this sample may be carry-over from other donors' samples.

This chain links TRBV7-9 with TRBJ2-1, with D tentatively TRBD2 (6 bases). Looked up from germline, CDR1 is SEHNR and CDR2 is FQNEAQ (reference sequence). The CDR3 contains 15 residues. The germline V and J ends were trimmed by 5 bases and 6 bases, with 17 bases remaining between them. The CDR3 region has the DNA TGTGCCAGCAGCCCCCCTGGGACGGGGGTCAATGAGCAGTTCTTC. It codes for CASSPPGTGVNEQFF.

About this clonotype itself: A much larger clone differs from this one at a single base, so this may be a read error. In nucleotides, the CDR3 is TGTGTCAGCAGCTTAGGGGGACAGGGGGCCACAGATACGCAGTATTTT. Protein sequence: CVSSLGGQGATDTQYF. The rearrangement links TRBV7-2 to TRBJ2-3, with 12 bases lining up with TRBD1. From germline, CDR1 is SGHTA and CDR2 FQGNSA. The CDR3 covers 16 residues.

V is TRBV6-1 and J is TRBJ2-7; 8 bases fit TRBD2. This CDR3 is built from 16 residues. In germline, CDR1 is MNHNS, CDR2 SASEGT. Unmatched junction bases numbered 7, after V lost 1 base and J lost 2 bases. Written as DNA, the CDR3 is TGTGCCAGCAGTGAAGACGGTAGCGGGGTCCCCTACGAGCAGTACGTC. It encodes CASSEDGSGVPYEQYV.

This chain links TRBV6-6 with TRBJ1-1; 8 bases line up with TRBD1. Germline assignment: CDR1 MNHNY and CDR2 SVGAGI (reference sequence). CDR3 size: 15 residues. The ends lost 3 bases at V and 3 bases at J; junction bases unmatched: 6. As DNA, the CDR3 is TGTGCCAGCAGTTATAACAGGGGGGCGGACACTGAAGCTTTCTTT. This gives the protein CASSYNRGADTEAFF.

This clonotype was counted a few times. The V and J genes are TRBV7-2 and TRBJ2-5; D possibly corresponds to TRBD1 (6 bases). The CDR3 is 15 residues long. Germline lookup yields CDR1 SGHTA and CDR2 FQGNSA. V lost 4 bases, J lost 5 bases, and 17 bases lay in between. CDR3 DNA sequence: TGTGCCAGCAGCTGGGACATTTTCGAGGGGGAGACCCAGTACTTC. It codes for CASSWDIFEGETQYF.

This chain links TRBV28 with TRBJ2-7; 10 positions match TRBD1. Per germline, CDR1 MDHEN and CDR2 SYDVKM. V lost 2 bases and J lost 7; bases outside the gene matches: 8. The CDR3 runs 15 residues. Here the CDR3 DNA reads TGTGCCAGCAGTTTAAGGGACAGGGGTCCTGGGGAGCAGTACGTC. It specifies CASSLRDRGPGEQYV.

The V gene is TRBV7-9, the J gene TRBJ1-3; no reliable D call. CDR3 length: 14 amino acids. The V gene lost 7 bases and the J gene lost 1 base, with 11 bases spanning the gap. In germline, CDR1 is SEHNR, CDR2 FQNEAQ (reference sequence). CDR3 amino acids: CASNTIESGNTIYF. The CDR3 region has the DNA TGTGCCAGCAACACAATTGAGTCTGGAAACACCATATATTTT. Using reference TRBV7-9 and TRBJ1-3 for the parts outside the CDR3, the full variable domain is DTGVSQNPRHKITKRGQNVTFRCDPISEHNRLYWYRQTLGQGPEFLTYFQNEAQLEKSRLLSDRFSAERPKGSFSTLEIQRTEQGDSAMYLCASNTIESGNTIYFGEGSWLTVV.

This chain links TRBV9 with TRBJ2-6; no firm D call. The CDR3 runs 12 residues. Looked up from germline, CDR1 is SGDLS and CDR2 is YYNGEE. Trimming pared 10 bases from V and 4 bases from J, leaving 9 bases between. For the CDR3, the DNA is TGTGCCGCTGGATCCGGGGCCAACGTCCTGACTTTC. Amino acids: CAAGSGANVLTF.

V usage is TRBV7-6 and J usage is TRBJ1-2; D perhaps matches TRBD1 (5 bases). The V end was cut by 6 bases, the J end by 10 bases, with 21 bases between. There are 14 residues in the CDR3. Germline-derived CDR1 and CDR2 are SGHVS and FNYEAQ. In DNA form, the CDR3 reads TGTGCCAGCAGATATTATGTTGGGGGGGGTACCTACACCTTC. Translation: CASRYYVGGGTYTF. Drawing the rest from reference TRBV7-6 and TRBJ1-2, the complete variable domain is GAGVSQSPRYKVTKRGQDVALRCDPISGHVSLYWYRQALGQGPEFLTYFNYEAQQDKSGLPNDRFSAERPEGSISTLTIQRTEQRDSAMYRCASRYYVGGGTYTFGSGTRLTVV.

At least ten counts were recorded for this clonotype. The rearrangement links TRBV12-3 or TRBV12-4 to TRBJ2-2; tentative D call: TRBD1 (5 bases). This CDR3 contains 12 residues. Trimming stripped 6 bases from V and 7 bases from J, with 9 bases between. This CDR3 is CASSSGIGELFF. CDR3 in DNA: TGTGCCAGCAGCTCAGGGATCGGGGAGCTGTTTTTT.